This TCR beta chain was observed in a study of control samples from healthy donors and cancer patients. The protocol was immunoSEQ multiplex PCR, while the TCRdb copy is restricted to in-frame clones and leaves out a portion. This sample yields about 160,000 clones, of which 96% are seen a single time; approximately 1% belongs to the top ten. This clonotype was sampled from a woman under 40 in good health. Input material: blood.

CDR3 nucleotides: TGTGCCAGCAGCAGCCAGACCAATAGGGGAACTGGGCCCCAGCATTTT. Encoded protein: CASSSQTNRGTGPQHF. The chain links TRBV5-6 to TRBJ1-5; possibly TRBD1 for D (5 bases). This CDR3 contains 16 residues. V gave up 4 bases and J gave up 9 bases, with 23 bases separating them. The germline V gene encodes CDR1 SGHDT and CDR2 YYEEEE.